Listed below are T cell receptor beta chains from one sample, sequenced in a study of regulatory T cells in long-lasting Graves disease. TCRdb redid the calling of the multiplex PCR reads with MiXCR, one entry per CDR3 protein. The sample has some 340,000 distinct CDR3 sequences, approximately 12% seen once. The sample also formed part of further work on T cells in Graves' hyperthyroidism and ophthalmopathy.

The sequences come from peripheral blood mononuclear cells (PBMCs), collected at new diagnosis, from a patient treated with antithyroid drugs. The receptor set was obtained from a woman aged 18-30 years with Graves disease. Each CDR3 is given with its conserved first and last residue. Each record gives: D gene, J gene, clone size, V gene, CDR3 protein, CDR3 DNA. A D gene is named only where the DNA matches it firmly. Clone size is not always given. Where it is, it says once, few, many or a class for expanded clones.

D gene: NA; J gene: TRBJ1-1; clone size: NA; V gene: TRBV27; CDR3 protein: CASSLGLSGLPNTEAFF; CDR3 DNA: TGTGCCAGCTCTCTTGGTCTCTCGGGGCTTCCGAACACTGAAGCTTTCTTT
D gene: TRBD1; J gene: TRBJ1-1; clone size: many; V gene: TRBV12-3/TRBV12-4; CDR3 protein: CASSWGQPNTEAFF; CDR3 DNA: TGTGCCAGCAGTTGGGGACAGCCGAACACTGAAGCTTTCTTT
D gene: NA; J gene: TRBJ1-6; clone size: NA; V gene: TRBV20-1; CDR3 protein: CSARSGTRSPDGSPLHF; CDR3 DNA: TGCAGTGCACGATCGGGGACACGAAGCCCAGACGGTTCACCCCTCCACTTT
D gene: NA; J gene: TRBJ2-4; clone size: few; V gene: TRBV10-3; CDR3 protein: CAISGGEGAKNIQYF; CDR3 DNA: TGTGCCATCAGTGGGGGGGAAGGTGCCAAAAACATTCAGTACTTC
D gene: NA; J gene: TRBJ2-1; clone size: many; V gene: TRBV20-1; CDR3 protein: CSARARNYNEQFF; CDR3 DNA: TGCAGTGCTAGAGCCCGCAACTACAATGAGCAGTTCTTC
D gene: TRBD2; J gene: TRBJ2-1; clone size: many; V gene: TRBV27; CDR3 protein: CASSLRPGGSTYNEQFF; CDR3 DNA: TGTGCCAGCAGTCTCAGGCCGGGGGGGTCAACTTACAATGAGCAGTTCTTC
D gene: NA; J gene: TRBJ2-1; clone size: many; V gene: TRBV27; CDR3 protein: CASSFTSSSYNEQFF; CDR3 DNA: TGTGCCAGCAGTTTTACGTCCAGCTCCTACAATGAGCAGTTCTTC
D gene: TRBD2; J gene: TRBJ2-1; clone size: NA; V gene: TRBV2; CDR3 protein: CASSESGVPFNEQFF; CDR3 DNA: TGTGCCAGCAGTGAAAGCGGGGTACCATTTAATGAGCAGTTCTTC
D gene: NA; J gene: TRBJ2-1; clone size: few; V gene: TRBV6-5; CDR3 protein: CASSYSKLSGAYNEQFF; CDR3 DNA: TGTGCCAGCAGTTACTCGAAACTATCGGGGGCCTACAATGAGCAGTTCTTC
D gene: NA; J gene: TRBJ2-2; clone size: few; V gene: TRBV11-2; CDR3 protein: CASGLDPGVTGELFF; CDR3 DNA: TGTGCCAGCGGCTTAGATCCGGGGGTCACCGGGGAGCTGTTTTTT
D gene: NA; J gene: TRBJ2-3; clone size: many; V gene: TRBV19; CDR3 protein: CASSPSGWGTDTQYF; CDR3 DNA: TGTGCCAGTAGTCCCAGCGGTTGGGGCACAGATACGCAGTATTTT
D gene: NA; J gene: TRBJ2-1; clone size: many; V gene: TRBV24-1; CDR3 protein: CATSDRSSYNEQFF; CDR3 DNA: TGTGCCACCAGTGACCGGAGCTCCTACAATGAGCAGTTCTTC
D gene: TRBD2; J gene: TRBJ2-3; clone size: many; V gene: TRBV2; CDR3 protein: CASSEWREGPEAQYF; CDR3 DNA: TGTGCCAGCAGTGAATGGCGGGAGGGCCCCGAGGCGCAGTATTTT
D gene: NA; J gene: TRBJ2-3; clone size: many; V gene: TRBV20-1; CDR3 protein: CSAELSGLTAQTYF; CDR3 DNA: TGCAGTGCCGAGCTCTCGGGACTCACAGCGCAGACTTATTTT
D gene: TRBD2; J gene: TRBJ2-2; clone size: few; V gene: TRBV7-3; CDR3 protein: CASSQRLAGVGELFF; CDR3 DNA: TGTGCCAGCAGCCAGAGACTAGCGGGGGTTGGGGAGCTGTTTTTT
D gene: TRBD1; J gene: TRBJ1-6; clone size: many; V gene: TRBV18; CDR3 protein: CASSPPGTGDSPLHF; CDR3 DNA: TGTGCCAGCTCACCACCGGGGACAGGGGATTCACCCCTCCACTTT
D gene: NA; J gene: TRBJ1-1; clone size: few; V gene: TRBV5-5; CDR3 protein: CASSSMGDWNTEAFF; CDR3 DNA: TGTGCCAGCAGCTCTATGGGTGACTGGAACACTGAAGCTTTCTTT
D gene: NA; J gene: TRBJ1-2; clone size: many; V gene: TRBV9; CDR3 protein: CASSVDPGSNYGYTF; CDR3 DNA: TGTGCCAGCAGCGTAGACCCCGGATCTAACTATGGCTACACCTTC
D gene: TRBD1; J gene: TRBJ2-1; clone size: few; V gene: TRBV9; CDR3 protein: CASSPDRGPSNEQFF; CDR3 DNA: TGTGCCAGCAGCCCGGACAGGGGGCCCTCTAATGAGCAGTTCTTC
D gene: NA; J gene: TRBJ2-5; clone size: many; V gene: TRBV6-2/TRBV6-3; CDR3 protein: CASSYQGSVGETQYF; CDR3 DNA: TGTGCCAGCAGTTACCAGGGATCGGTTGGGGAGACCCAGTACTTC
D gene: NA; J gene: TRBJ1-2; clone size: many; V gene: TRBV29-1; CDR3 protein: CSVEKVSGNGAGYTF; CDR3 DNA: TGCAGCGTTGAGAAGGTATCAGGGAATGGGGCTGGCTACACCTTC
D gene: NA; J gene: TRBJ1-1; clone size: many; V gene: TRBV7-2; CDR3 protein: CASSSQGSTEAFF; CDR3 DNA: TGTGCCAGCAGCTCGCAGGGTTCCACTGAAGCTTTCTTT
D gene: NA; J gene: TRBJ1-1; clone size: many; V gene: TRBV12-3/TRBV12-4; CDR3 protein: CASSFPLSEAFF; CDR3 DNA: TGTGCCAGCAGTTTTCCCCTTTCGGAAGCTTTCTTT
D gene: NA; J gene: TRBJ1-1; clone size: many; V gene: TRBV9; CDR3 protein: CASSVDTGNTEAFF; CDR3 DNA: TGTGCCAGCAGCGTCGACACAGGGAACACTGAAGCTTTCTTT
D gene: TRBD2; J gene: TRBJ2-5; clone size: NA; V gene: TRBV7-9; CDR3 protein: CASSPPPLGLTGGQTQYF; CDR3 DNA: TGTGCCAGCAGCCCACCGCCCCTGGGACTAACGGGAGGGCAGACCCAGTACTTC
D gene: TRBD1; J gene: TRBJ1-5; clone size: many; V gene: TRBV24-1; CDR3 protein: CATSEATGQGMSYSNQPQHF; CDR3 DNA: TGTGCCACCAGTGAAGCCACGGGACAGGGGATGTCATATAGCAATCAGCCCCAGCATTTT
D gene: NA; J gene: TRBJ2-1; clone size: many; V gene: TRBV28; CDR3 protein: CASSSRPTYNEQFF; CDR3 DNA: TGTGCCAGCAGTTCACGCCCAACCTACAATGAGCAGTTCTTC
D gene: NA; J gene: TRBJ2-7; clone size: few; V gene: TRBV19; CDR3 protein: CASRNTGYEQYF; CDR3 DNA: TGTGCCAGCAGAAATACAGGCTACGAGCAGTACTTC
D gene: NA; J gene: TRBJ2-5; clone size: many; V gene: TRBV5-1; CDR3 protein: CASSLEPRLAQETQYF; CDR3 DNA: TGCGCCAGCAGCTTGGAGCCAAGACTTGCTCAAGAGACCCAGTACTTC
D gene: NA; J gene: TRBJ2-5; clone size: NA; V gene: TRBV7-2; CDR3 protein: CASFPYEGRETQYF; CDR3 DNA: TGTGCCAGCTTCCCCTATGAGGGGCGGGAGACCCAGTACTTC
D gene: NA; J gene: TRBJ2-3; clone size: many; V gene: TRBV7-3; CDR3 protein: CASSRGTGSDTQYF; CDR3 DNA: TGTGCCAGCAGCCGGGGAACAGGGTCAGATACGCAGTATTTT
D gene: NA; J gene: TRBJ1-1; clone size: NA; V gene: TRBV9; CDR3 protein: CASSVPGVDTEAFF; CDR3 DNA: TGTGCCAGCAGCGTACCGGGGGTGGACACTGAAGCTTTCTTT
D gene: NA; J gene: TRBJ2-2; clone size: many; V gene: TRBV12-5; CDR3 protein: CASGLEVTGELFF; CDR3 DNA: TGTGCTAGTGGTTTGGAGGTAACCGGGGAGCTGTTTTTT
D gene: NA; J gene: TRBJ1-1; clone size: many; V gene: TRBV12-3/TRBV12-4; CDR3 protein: CASSLDSATEAFF; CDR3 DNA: TGTGCCAGCAGTTTGGATTCGGCCACTGAAGCTTTCTTT
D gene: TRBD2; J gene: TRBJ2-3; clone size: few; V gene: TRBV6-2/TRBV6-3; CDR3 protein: CASSYSKSGGADTQYF; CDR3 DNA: TGTGCCAGCAGTTACTCGAAAAGCGGGGGGGCAGATACGCAGTATTTT
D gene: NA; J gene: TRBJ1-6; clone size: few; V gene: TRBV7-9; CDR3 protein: CASSLLALSGSPLHF; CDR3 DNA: TGTGCCAGCAGCCTTCTAGCCCTATCCGGTTCACCCCTCCACTTT
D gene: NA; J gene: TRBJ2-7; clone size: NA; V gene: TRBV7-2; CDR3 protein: CASSRDTYEQYF; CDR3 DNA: TGTGCCAGCAGCAGGGACACCTACGAGCAGTACTTC
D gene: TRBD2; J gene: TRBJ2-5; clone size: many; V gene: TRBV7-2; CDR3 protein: CASRPGLAGVETQYF; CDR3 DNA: TGTGCCAGCAGGCCGGGACTAGCGGGGGTGGAGACCCAGTACTTC